A single sample is the source of the 22 T cell receptor beta chains below, sequenced in a study of blood T cell repertoires in COVID-19. Sequencing was performed with immunoSEQ multiplex PCR; in TCRdb, only in-frame clones are kept and a portion is missing. The sample records a few hundred thousand clones, roughly 88% being singletons. The material sequenced was peripheral blood. The receptors derive from a woman in her 40s who had recovered from COVID-19.

This clone was observed a single time. The rearrangement uses TRBV4-2 and TRBJ2-3; 9 positions match TRBD2. This CDR3 is built from 15 residues. Germline V gene data show CDR1 as LGHNA and CDR2 as YNFKEQ. Germline trimming cut 2 bases from V and 4 bases from J; bases unmatched to any gene: 4. The CDR3 sequence: CASSQSAGGPDTQYF. CDR3 DNA sequence: TGTGCCAGCAGCCAAAGCGCGGGGGGGCCAGATACGCAGTATTTT.

The V and J genes are TRBV19 and TRBJ1-1; 7 nucleotides match TRBD1. CDR3 length: 14 amino acids. Germline V gene data show CDR1 as LNHDA and CDR2 as SQIVND (reference sequence). The V and J ends lost 7 bases and 0 bases, in that order; junction bases with no gene match: 5. The CDR3 DNA is TGTGCCAGTACTCCGGGACAGATGAACACTGAAGCTTTCTTT. It specifies CASTPGQMNTEAFF.

V is TRBV7-2 and J is TRBJ1-5, with 7 nucleotides matching TRBD1. Germline CDR1 reads SGHTA; CDR2 reads FQGNSA. The length of the CDR3 is 15 residues. The V gene end was trimmed by 5 bases and the J gene end by 4 bases; junction bases not matched to a gene: 8. The CDR3 region is CASSQTQGRNQPQHF. The CDR3 nucleotides read TGTGCCAGCAGCCAAACACAGGGGAGAAATCAGCCCCAGCATTTT.

The chain has TRBV19 and TRBJ2-5; D ambiguous. Trimming stripped 3 bases from V and 3 bases from J, with 8 bases between. The CDR3 loop spans 13 amino acids. The germline CDR1 and CDR2 sequences are LNHDA and SQIVND (reference sequence). CDR3 in DNA: TGTGCCAGTAGTATGAACAGCAAAGAGACCCAGTACTTC. Translated, it gives CASSMNSKETQYF.

The chain carries TRBV5-1 and TRBJ2-7; D is possibly TRBD1 (6 bases). CDR3 length: 13 amino acids. Looked up from germline, CDR1 is SGHRS and CDR2 is YFSETQ. V lost 4 bases and J lost 0, with 8 bases in between. CDR3 amino acids: CASSPDSSYEQYF. The CDR3 bases are TGCGCCAGCAGCCCGGACAGCTCCTACGAGCAGTACTTC.

The chain combines TRBV14 with TRBJ1-1, with 9 bases aligning to TRBD1. V lost 6 bases and J lost 5; bases outside the gene matches: 7. There are 14 residues in the CDR3. Germline CDR1 reads SGHDN; CDR2 reads FVKESK. The CDR3 loop reads CASRLRDRVTEAFF. The CDR3 DNA reads TGTGCCAGCAGACTCCGGGACAGGGTAACTGAAGCTTTCTTT. The full variable domain, in which reference TRBV14 and TRBJ1-1 provide the parts outside the CDR3, is EAGVTQFPSHSVIEKGQTVTLRCDPISGHDNLYWYRRVMGKEIKFLLHFVKESKQDESGMPNNRFLAERTGGTYSTLKVQPAELEDSGVYFCASRLRDRVTEAFFGQGTRLTVV.

This chain links TRBV19 with TRBJ1-1; D gene uncertain. Trimming took 1 base from V and 1 from J, leaving 13 bases between them. CDR3 length: 16 residues. Germline V CDR1 and CDR2: LNHDA, SQIVND (reference sequence). CDR3 sequence: CASSIVGTAGNTEAFF. The CDR3 coding sequence is TGTGCCAGTAGTATAGTGGGTACAGCTGGGAACACTGAAGCTTTCTTT. Variable domain in full (rest from reference TRBV19 and TRBJ1-1): DGGITQSPKYLFRKEGQNVTLSCEQNLNHDAMYWYRQDPGQGLRLIYYSQIVNDFQKGDIAEGYSVSREKKESFPLTVTSAQKNPTAFYLCASSIVGTAGNTEAFFGQGTRLTVV.

This chain uses TRBV7-8 with TRBJ2-3; D possibly corresponds to TRBD1 (5 bases). V gave up 4 bases and J gave up 4 bases, with 9 bases separating them. The length of the CDR3 is 13 residues. CDR1 and CDR2 (germline): SGHVS, FQNEAQ. The CDR3 here is CASSSRAPDTQYF. In nucleotides, the CDR3 is TGTGCCAGCAGCTCCAGGGCGCCAGATACGCAGTATTTT.

V gene TRBV28 combines with J gene TRBJ1-5; no clear D. Trimming removed 3 bases from V and 1 base from J, with 13 bases in between. The germline CDR1 and CDR2 sequences are MDHEN and SYDVKM. This CDR3 spans 16 amino acids. DNA of the CDR3: TGTGCCAGCAGTTTTACGGGAATTGGGAGCAATCAGCCCCAGCATTTT. It yields the protein CASSFTGIGSNQPQHF. Full variable domain (rest looked up from reference TRBV28 and TRBJ1-5): DVKVTQSSRYLVKRTGEKVFLECVQDMDHENMFWYRQDPGLGLRLIYFSYDVKMKEKGDIPEGYSVSREKKERFSLILESASTNQTSMYLCASSFTGIGSNQPQHFGDGTRLSIL.

V gene TRBV21-1 combines with J gene TRBJ1-1; the D call TRBD1 from the table was never checked on the DNA. TRBV21-1 is marked as a pseudogene. The CDR3 length is 16 residues. As DNA, the CDR3 is TGTGCCAGCAATCCGGGACACGGCTCTAAGAACACTGAAGCTTTCTTT. It encodes CASNPGHGSKNTEAFF.

The chain carries TRBV27 and TRBJ2-7; 7 nucleotides align to TRBD1. Germline V CDR1 and CDR2: MNHEY, SMNVEV (reference sequence). The trim removed 8 bases at V and 0 bases at J, leaving 16 bases unmatched. This CDR3 comprises 17 residues. CDR3 nucleotides: TGTGCCAGCGTCAGAAACGGGGTAGGGGGCGGCTCCTACGAGCAGTACTTC. It yields the protein CASVRNGVGGGSYEQYF.

The gene calls are TRBV6-6 and TRBJ1-1; 7 bases match TRBD1. V lost 4 bases, J lost 7 bases, and 6 bases stayed unmatched. The CDR3 is 13 amino acids. The germline CDR1 and CDR2 sequences are MNHNY and SVGAGI (reference sequence). The CDR3 is CASSFRQGLEAFF. Written as DNA, the CDR3 is TGTGCCAGCAGTTTCCGACAGGGCCTTGAAGCTTTCTTT.

The chain has TRBV11-3 and TRBJ2-3, with TRBD2 matching over 10 bases. The trim removed 3 bases at V and 7 bases at J, leaving 13 bases unmatched. This CDR3 has 17 residues. CDR1 is SGHNT and CDR2 is YENEEA in the germline V gene. Here the CDR3 DNA reads TGTGCCAGCAGCTTTACCGGGACTAGCGAGGTTCAAAATACGCAGTATTTT. Translation gives CASSFTGTSEVQNTQYF.

CDR3 protein: CASSQMTGFSLSGANVLTF. CDR3 coding DNA: TGTGCCAGCTCACAGATGACAGGGTTCTCACTCTCTGGGGCCAACGTCCTGACTTTC. The chain uses TRBV18 and TRBJ2-6; 7 nucleotides match TRBD1. V was pared by 4 bases and J by 0 bases, with 12 bases of the junction left unmatched. The CDR3 sequence is 19 residues long. Germline CDR1 reads KGHSH; CDR2 reads LQKENI.

The chain employs TRBV19 and TRBJ2-5; D is possibly TRBD2 (6 bases). Per germline, CDR1 LNHDA and CDR2 SQIVND (reference sequence). This CDR3 is built from 14 residues. V was cut by 4 bases and J by 1 base, with 10 bases left in between. CDR3 amino acids: CASSNGGSQETQYF. The CDR3 nucleotides are TGTGCCAGTAGTAATGGGGGGAGCCAAGAGACCCAGTACTTC. Looking up the rest from reference TRBV19 and TRBJ2-5 gives the full variable domain: DGGITQSPKYLFRKEGQNVTLSCEQNLNHDAMYWYRQDPGQGLRLIYYSQIVNDFQKGDIAEGYSVSREKKESFPLTVTSAQKNPTAFYLCASSNGGSQETQYFGPGTRLLVL.

In DNA, the CDR3 is TGTGCCAGCAGTTCCACGACAGATACTGGAAACACCATATATTTT. Residues: CASSSTTDTGNTIYF. The rearrangement uses TRBV6-5 and TRBJ1-3; D is possibly TRBD1 (5 bases). Trimming removed 4 bases at V and 2 bases at J, with 12 bases between. CDR3 length: 15 residues. Germline V lookup: CDR1 MNHEY, CDR2 SVGAGI.

This clone was seen just once. The J gene is TRBJ1-4, the V gene TRBV19; the match to TRBD1 covers 8 bases. CDR1 is LNHDA and CDR2 is SQIVND in the germline V gene (reference sequence). The CDR3 covers 13 residues. V lost 7 bases to trimming and J lost 4 bases; unmatched junction nucleotides: 2. CDR3 in amino acids: CASKGQGNEKLFF. DNA for the CDR3: TGTGCCAGTAAAGGACAGGGTAATGAAAAACTGTTTTTT.

This chain uses TRBV11-3 with TRBJ1-1; 9 positions agree with TRBD1. This CDR3 is 17 amino acids long. V lost 6 bases to trimming and J lost 1 base; unmatched junction nucleotides: 12. Germline-derived CDR1 and CDR2 are SGHNT and YENEEA. DNA for the CDR3: TGTGCCAGCAGGCCCGCGACGGGGACAGGGAGGAACACTGAAGCTTTCTTT. Translation: CASRPATGTGRNTEAFF.

The chain joins TRBV7-3 to TRBJ2-7; a weak D match, TRBD1 (5 bases). This CDR3 has 14 amino acids. Germline V CDR1 and CDR2: SGHTA, FQGTGA. Trimming cost V 5 bases and J 0 bases, with 11 bases left between them. In nucleotides, the CDR3 is TGTGCCAGCAGCCTATCGACAGTCTCCTACGAGCAGTACTTC. Translating gives CASSLSTVSYEQYF.

The V call is TRBV27, the J call TRBJ1-6; no clear D gene. Germline-derived CDR1 and CDR2 are MNHEY and SMNVEV (reference sequence). Trimming took off 5 bases at V and 7 bases at J, with 18 bases between the two ends. This CDR3 spans 16 amino acids. The CDR3 protein is CASSDWPVMKNSPLHF. CDR3 nucleotide sequence: TGTGCCAGCAGTGACTGGCCGGTCATGAAAAATTCACCCCTCCACTTT.

DNA of the CDR3: TGTGCCAGCAGCGGACCCGGGACAGCCGGAAACACCATATATTTT. Its translation: CASSGPGTAGNTIYF. The J gene is TRBJ1-3, the V gene TRBV9, with TRBD1 identical over 7 bases. This CDR3 spans 15 amino acids. CDR1 and CDR2 (germline): SGDLS, YYNGEE. V shed 3 bases and J 4 bases; nucleotides not matched to a gene: 7.

DNA for the CDR3: TGTGCCAGCAGTTTCGGGACAGGACATCCGGGGGGCTACACCTTC. Amino acids: CASSFGTGHPGGYTF. This chain links TRBV6-6 with TRBJ1-2, with TRBD1 identical over 8 bases. After removal of 4 bases from V and 8 bases from J, the junction contained 12 bases not matched to a gene. This CDR3 has 15 residues. Germline CDR1 and CDR2: MNHNY and SVGAGI (reference sequence).